This entry lists 4 T cell receptor beta chains sequenced from one sample in a study of T cells in Graves' hyperthyroidism and ophthalmopathy. Researchers took RNA transcripts and amplified the TCR beta CDR3 regions from them. First-round RT-PCR targeting the TCR CDR3 was performed with the HTBI primer set. A single record per CDR3 protein comes from TCRdb applying MiXCR to the multiplex PCR reads. Among approximately 700,000 distinct CDR3 sequences listed, over 40% were seen once. Sequenced: peripheral blood or thyroid tissue (not recorded which). These receptors came from an adult man with Graves' disease, either hyperthyroidism or ophthalmopathy (not recorded which).

This clonotype was observed a few times. The chain carries TRBV7-2 and TRBJ1-1; D unresolved. The germline gives CDR1 SGHTA, CDR2 FQGNSA. The length of the CDR3 is 13 residues. The ends were cut back, 6 bases at V and 1 base at J, with 9 bases in the middle. CDR3 sequence: CASSLFSNTEAFF. Written as DNA, the CDR3 is TGTGCCAGCAGTTTATTTTCGAACACTGAAGCTTTCTTT. Full variable domain (outside the CDR3, taken from reference TRBV7-2 and TRBJ1-1): GAGVSQSPSNKVTEKGKDVELRCDPISGHTALYWYRQSLGQGLEFLIYFQGNSAPDKSGLPSDRFSAERTGGSVSTLTIQRTQQEDSAVYLCASSLFSNTEAFFGQGTRLTVV.

This rearrangement joins TRBV5-1 to TRBJ1-2; 11 bases map to TRBD1. CDR3 size: 15 residues. Germline lookup yields CDR1 SGHRS and CDR2 YFSETQ. V lost 0 bases to trimming and J lost 8 bases; unmatched junction nucleotides: 6. DNA for the CDR3: TGCGCCAGCAGCTTGGATGGACAGGGGGCGCAAGGCTACACCTTC. This translates into CASSLDGQGAQGYTF.

This clonotype occurred many times. The chain has TRBV2 and TRBJ1-4, with TRBD1 matching over 7 bases. The J segment lost 7 bases and the V segment lost 3 bases, leaving 8 bases of the junction unmatched. This CDR3 is 15 amino acids long. The germline gives CDR1 SNHLY, CDR2 FYNNEI. CDR3 in DNA: TGTGCCAGCAGTGAGGAGGGGGCCGGGAGTGAAAAACTGTTTTTT. This encodes CASSEEGAGSEKLFF.

This sequence joins TRBV12-3 or TRBV12-4 and TRBJ2-7, with D possibly TRBD2 on 5 matching bases. The CDR3 loop spans 13 amino acids. Trimming removed 6 bases at V and 4 bases at J, with 13 bases between. CDR3 region: CASRGLGSYEQYF. As DNA, the CDR3 is TGTGCCAGCAGAGGACTGGGTTCGTACGAGCAGTACTTC.